This entry features one TCR beta chain sequence. Its specificity is not known. This entry comes from a study of long-term antiretroviral therapy in people with HIV. General observations from the study: Clones that expanded before ART (that is, prior to treatment) dominated the repertoire at all time points. Diversity remained lower than transplant donor controls, even though it increased after ART.

They ran version v3.0 of the immunoSEQ assay at survey level. The protocol was immunoSEQ multiplex PCR, while the TCRdb copy is restricted to in-frame clones and leaves out a portion. The sample shows tens of thousands of clones, about 94% of them seen only once. Every one of the participants with HIV received treatment in the United States. Sample: unsorted PBMCs, taken 7.4 years after starting antiretroviral therapy. The sequence was collected from a man aged 45-65 years with HIV.

The CDR3 DNA reads TGTGCCAGTAGTATAGGGGGGGCGAACACTGAAGCTTTCTTT. Translating it yields CASSIGGANTEAFF. V and J are TRBV19 and TRBJ1-1; weak D call: TRBD1 (6 bases). Trimming left V 1 base short and J 1 base short, with 7 bases between. CDR3 length equals 14 residues. Germline CDR1 is LNHDA and CDR2 is SQIVND (reference sequence).